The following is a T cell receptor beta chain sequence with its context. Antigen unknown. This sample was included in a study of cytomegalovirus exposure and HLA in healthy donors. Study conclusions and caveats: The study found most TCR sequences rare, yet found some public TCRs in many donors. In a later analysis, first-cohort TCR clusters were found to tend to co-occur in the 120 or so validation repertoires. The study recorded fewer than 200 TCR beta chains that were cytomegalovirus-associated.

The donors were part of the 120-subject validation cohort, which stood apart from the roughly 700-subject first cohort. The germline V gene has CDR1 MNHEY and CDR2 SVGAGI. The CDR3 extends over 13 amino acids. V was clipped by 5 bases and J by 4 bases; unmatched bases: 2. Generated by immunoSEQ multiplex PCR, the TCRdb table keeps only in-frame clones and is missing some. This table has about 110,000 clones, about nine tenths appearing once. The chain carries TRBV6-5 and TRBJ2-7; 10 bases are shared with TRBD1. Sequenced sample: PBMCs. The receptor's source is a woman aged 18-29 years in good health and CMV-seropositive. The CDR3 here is CASSGDRGYEQYF. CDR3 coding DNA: TGTGCCAGCAGTGGGGACAGGGGTTACGAGCAGTACTTC.